This TCR beta chain was profiled in a study of lung T cells in sarcoidosis with Löfgren's syndrome. Study-level points and caveats: Shared TRAV12-1 and TRBV2 CDR3 motifs across Löfgren's syndrome patients reportedly suggested public CD4+ TCRs.

Ten or more counts support this clonotype. Antigen unknown. TCRdb processed the reads anew with MiXCR; each CDR3 protein has one entry. The table records roughly 63,000 distinct CDR3 sequences, approximately 21% of them present only once. The CDR3 is 14 amino acids. V lost 2 bases to trimming and J lost 3 bases; unmatched junction nucleotides: 6. Germline V gene data show CDR1 as DFQATT and CDR2 as SNEGSKA (reference sequence). This clonotype was sampled from a human donor with sarcoidosis (Löfgren's syndrome or another form), or a control subject (not recorded which). The sample taken for sequencing was CD4+ T cells from PBMCs. This chain joins TRBV20-1 and TRBJ1-2; 7 nucleotides match TRBD1. Here the CDR3 reads CSARSQGGDYGYTF. DNA for the CDR3: TGCAGTGCTAGATCCCAGGGGGGAGACTATGGCTACACCTTC.